This TCR beta chain emerged from a study of CD8 T cells in ankylosing spondylitis. The V end lost 1 base, the J end lost 2 bases, and 10 bases lay between the germline ends. The CDR3 spans 15 residues. Germline CDR1 reads SGHTA; CDR2 reads FQGNSA. Each CDR3 protein gets one entry after TCRdb re-called the 5' RACE reads with MiXCR. The sample includes about 27,000 distinct CDR3 sequences, roughly 7.9% of them seen just once. The sequence was collected from a male donor with ankylosing spondylitis or in good health (not recorded which). Source material: blood. The rearrangement links TRBV7-2 to TRBJ2-3; perhaps TRBD1 as D (6 bases). The CDR3 nucleotides are TGTGCCAGCAGCTTAGGCGGACAGTACACAGATACGCAGTATTTT. Translating it yields CASSLGGQYTDTQYF.